This TCR beta chain stems from a study of low-dose radiotherapy and immunotherapy resistance in tumors (dated by TCRdb to between 2020 and 2023). Broadly, across the study: Cohort 1 received 0.5 Gy per fraction every 2 weeks, with a prescribed total PTV dose of 6.5 Gy. Every two weeks, patients got intravenous cyclophosphamide at 200 mg/m2, given one day ahead of each radiation and immunotherapy administration. Cohort 2 received 1 Gy per fraction every two weeks, with a total of 13 Gy over 26 weeks. Nivolumab and ipilimumab were both given intravenously, with nivolumab at a 240 mg flat dose every two weeks and ipilimumab at 1 mg/kg every six weeks. Eight patients were included in the translational analysis: three from the first dose cohort and the first five from the second dose cohort. Aspirin 300 mg was taken orally once daily by patients for four cycles, starting on cycle 1 day 1. Randomization of trial participants into treatment groups was not performed.

The sample's time point label, decoded: before trial treatment. The donors came from RACIN, which was a single-arm phase I dose-escalation trial that paired nivolumab and ipilimumab with aspirin, low-dose cyclophosphamide and low-dose radiotherapy. Patients with advanced, TIL-negative solid tumors were considered eligible. This clonotype was observed many times. The antigen it binds to is not known. No much larger clonotype is one base removed from it; base qualities were not supplied. Sequencing was performed on an Illumina HiSeq 2500. First-strand cDNA was synthesized with Superscript III and a set of TRAV- and TRBV-specific primers, covering both TCRalpha and TCRbeta chains. A roughly 21-cycle PCR with Phusion amplified the TCRs, pairing a constant-region primer with the adapter that was attached to the V primers. Isolated mRNA was amplified with the MessageAmp II aRNA Amplification Kit, using a roughly 15-hour in vitro transcription at 37°C. The Dynabeads mRNA DIRECT Purification Kit was used to isolate mRNA for TCR sequencing. Indexed Illumina adapters were added in a second Phusion PCR of 20 to 25 cycles, after which AMPure XP beads were used to purify the products. The original methods were these. Custom Perl scripts were used to pool TCR sequences that encoded the same protein, to remove out-of-frame sequences, and to calculate the abundance of each clonotype. Any TCR sequence supported by only a single read was excluded from analysis. Shannon entropy, Gini index, clonality, richness, and the frequency of TCRs shared between repertoires were included as repertoire metrics. The public reads were reanalyzed by TCRdb: fastp trimming at Q25, MiXCR alignment, in-frame beta chains only. When rows share a CDR3 protein, they turn into one entry using the most common DNA and genes. These V and J calls originate from TCRdb's pipeline instead of the authors' own analysis. This sample gives about 60,000 distinct CDR3 sequences in total; approximately 26% of them show up just once. The ten largest make up approximately 5.3% of the sample.

This receptor was identified in a male donor with prostate cancer. Sequencing used PBMCs, obtained before treatment.

The DNA sequence follows: TGTGCCAGTAGTATAAGGGCAGGTATGAGCAATCAGCCCCAGCATTTT. Its translation is CASSIRAGMSNQPQHF. The rearranged chain carries TRBV19 and TRBJ1-5; the D gene is unclear. The CDR3 has 16 amino acids, counting the end cysteine and phenylalanine. The sequence is cut down to CDR3 DNA, 48 bases in frame from base 1. Deletion took 2 bases off V and 1 base off J, with a span of 12 bases between the germline ends. As encoded in the germline V gene (reference sequence), CDR1 is LNHDA while CDR2 is SQIVND.